A selection of T cell receptor beta chains follows, all from one sample in a study of PD-L1 blockade in urothelial cancer. The method was immunoSEQ multiplex PCR; TCRdb's version includes in-frame clones alone and lacks a portion of them. The sample lists about 86,000 clones; about 83% were seen once. The sequencing here drew on PBMCs, taken around atezolizumab (anti-PD-L1) treatment. The origin of the receptors is a man aged 55 to 70 with urothelial cancer. CDR3s include the opening cysteine and the closing phenylalanine or tryptophan. D genes are given only for firm matches. The size field is filled for only some rows; it gives once, few, many or a size class.

clone size	V gene	D gene	J gene	CDR3 DNA	CDR3 protein
-	TRBV7-2	-	TRBJ1-5	TGTGCCAGCAGCTTAGACGGGAATCCCTATCAGCCCCAGCATTTT	CASSLDGNPYQPQHF
-	TRBV9	-	TRBJ1-2	TGTGCCAGCAGCCCAGCCCCACAGGGATCCGGTGGCTACACCTTC	CASSPAPQGSGGYTF
-	TRBV7-2	-	TRBJ1-5	TGTGCCAGCAGCGCACAGGGACTATATCAGCCCCAGCATTTT	CASSAQGLYQPQHF
-	TRBV11-2	-	TRBJ2-1	TGTGCCAGCACCAGGTACCCCAATGAGCAGTTCTTC	CASTRYPNEQFF
-	TRBV9	-	TRBJ1-5	TGTGCCAGCAGCGTAGACGACAGCTACAATCAGCCCCAGCATTTT	CASSVDDSYNQPQHF
-	TRBV4-2	-	TRBJ2-5	TGTGCCAGCAGCCCGCCGTGGGGGGGGCAGACCCAGTACTTC	CASSPPWGGQTQYF
-	TRBV20-1	-	TRBJ2-1	TGCAGTGCTACCTCGGAGAAAATCCAGTTCTTC	CSATSEKIQFF
-	TRBV7-3	-	TRBJ2-5	TGTGCCAGCAGCGCAGCTCAGGGAAGAGGAGAGACCCAGTACTTC	CASSAAQGRGETQYF
-	TRBV11-2	TRBD1	TRBJ1-1	TGTGCCAGCAGCACCCTGGGGCAGGGGGCGCATGTCGACACTGAAGCTTTCTTT	CASSTLGQGAHVDTEAFF
-	TRBV9	-	TRBJ2-1	TGTGCCAGCAGCGTAGGTAGCGATGAGCAGTTCTTC	CASSVGSDEQFF
few	TRBV7-8	TRBD1	TRBJ2-6	TGTGCCAGCAGCTCCCGGGACAGGGAGTCCTCTGGGGCCAACGTCCTGACTTTC	CASSSRDRESSGANVLTF
-	TRBV5-4	-	TRBJ2-2	TGTGCCAGCAGCTTCCCTGACAGGACTAACACCGGGGAGCTGTTTTTT	CASSFPDRTNTGELFF
-	TRBV5-1	TRBD1	TRBJ2-6	TGCGCCAGCAGCGTGGACAGGGTTTACTTGTCTGGGGCCAACGTCCTGACTTTC	CASSVDRVYLSGANVLTF
-	TRBV5-3	TRBD2	TRBJ2-5	TGTGCCAGAAGCTTACCACGTACTAGCGGGAGTACAGAGACCCAGTACTTC	CARSLPRTSGSTETQYF
-	TRBV18	-	TRBJ2-7	TGTGCCAGCTCCCGGGGTAGAACCTACGAGCAGTACTTC	CASSRGRTYEQYF
-	TRBV5-4	-	TRBJ2-7	TGTGCCAGCAGCTCACAGGGAAGGTTCAACGAGCAGTACTTC	CASSSQGRFNEQYF
-	TRBV28	-	TRBJ2-7	TGTGCCAGCAGTTTACGGAGCGAGCAGTACTTC	CASSLRSEQYF
-	TRBV6-6	TRBD1	TRBJ2-1	TGTGCCAGCAGACCCCTGACAGGGGGGAACAATGAGCAGTTCTTC	CASRPLTGGNNEQFF
-	TRBV6-1	-	TRBJ1-4	TGTGCCAGCAGTGGGCTCGGGGGAACTAATGAAAAACTGTTTTTT	CASSGLGGTNEKLFF
-	TRBV30	TRBD1	TRBJ1-5	TGTGCCTGTTCACAGGGGGCGGGTCAGCCCCAGCATTTT	CACSQGAGQPQHF
few	TRBV14	-	TRBJ2-7	TGTGCCAGCAGCCCAGGCGACACAGGGAGGGGGTCCTTGGCGCGGCAGTACTTC	CASSPGDTGRGSLARQYF
-	TRBV19	-	TRBJ2-5	TGTGCCAGTAAATTTAGCTTCGCCTTGGAGACCCAGTACTTC	CASKFSFALETQYF
-	TRBV5-1	-	TRBJ1-2	TGCGCCAGCAGCTTCGACATTGACTATGGCTACACCTTC	CASSFDIDYGYTF
-	TRBV2	-	TRBJ2-7	TGTGCCAGCAGTGAGGAGGGCTACGAGCAGTACTTC	CASSEEGYEQYF
-	TRBV2	TRBD2	TRBJ2-1	TGTGCCAGCAGGGGGACTAGCGGGGGGCCCAATGAGCAGTTCTTC	CASRGTSGGPNEQFF
-	TRBV30	TRBD1	TRBJ1-5	TGTGCCTCCGGGACAGCTAGCAATCAGCCCCAGCATTTT	CASGTASNQPQHF
-	TRBV6-1	TRBD1	TRBJ1-5	TGTGCCAGCAGTGGAGACAGGGACGTTTGGCGGCCCCAGCATTTT	CASSGDRDVWRPQHF
-	TRBV7-3	TRBD1	TRBJ1-1	TGTGCCAGCAGCTTAGGGGGGACAGGGGGCATGCGGGAAGCTTTCTTT	CASSLGGTGGMREAFF
-	TRBV10-3	TRBD2	TRBJ2-3	TGTGCCATTGCCTGGACTAGCGACACAGATACGCAGTATTTT	CAIAWTSDTDTQYF
-	TRBV5-5	-	TRBJ2-3	TGTGCCAGCAGCATCCAGGGAACGGCGGATACGCAGTATTTT	CASSIQGTADTQYF
few	TRBV18	-	TRBJ1-1	TGTGCCAGCTCACCATTAGGGGGTGCTTTCTTT	CASSPLGGAFF
few	TRBV19	-	TRBJ2-1	TGTGCCAGTAGTACCGGACAATCAAATGAGCAGTTCTTC	CASSTGQSNEQFF
-	TRBV21-1	-	TRBJ1-5	TGTGCCAGCAGCAAATATACTAGCGGGGGACCGATAAATCAGCCCCAGCATTTT	CASSKYTSGGPINQPQHF
-	TRBV18	-	TRBJ1-2	TGTGCCAGCTCTCGCAGGGTTTCCTACACCTTC	CASSRRVSYTF
-	TRBV5-8	TRBD1	TRBJ1-5	TGTGCCAGCACTCCTCGGACAGGGCCGAATCAGCCCCAGCATTTT	CASTPRTGPNQPQHF
-	TRBV15	TRBD1	TRBJ2-7	TGTGCCACCAGCAGAGTGGGACAGGGATACGAGCAGTACTTC	CATSRVGQGYEQYF
once	TRBV6-1	-	TRBJ2-3	TGTGCCAGCAGTGGATTGCAGGGGCTAGGCACAGATACGCAGTATTTT	CASSGLQGLGTDTQYF
-	TRBV4-1	-	TRBJ2-2	TGCGCCAGCAGCCGACCCCGGACAGAGGGAGCCGGGGAGCTGTTTTTT	CASSRPRTEGAGELFF
-	TRBV25-1	TRBD2	TRBJ2-3	TGTGCCAGCAGTGCTAGCGGGAGCACAGATACGCAGTATTTT	CASSASGSTDTQYF
-	TRBV11-2	TRBD1	TRBJ2-7	TGTGCCAGCAGCCCGGGACAGAACTACGAGCAGTACTTC	CASSPGQNYEQYF
-	TRBV6-5	TRBD1	TRBJ2-7	TGTGCCAGCAGGGTGGGACAGGTGAGCTCCTACGAGCAGTACTTC	CASRVGQVSSYEQYF
-	TRBV2	-	TRBJ1-5	TGTGCCAGCACTTACACGTATAGCAATCAGCCCCAGCATTTT	CASTYTYSNQPQHF
-	TRBV10-3	-	TRBJ2-2	TGTGCCAGCCGGGACAAAAACACCGGGGAGCTGTTTTTT	CASRDKNTGELFF
few	TRBV5-1	-	TRBJ2-1	TGCGCCAGCAGCTCCTGGGACGGGAGAAATTCCGATGAGCAGTTCTTC	CASSSWDGRNSDEQFF
-	TRBV6-5	TRBD1	TRBJ2-1	TGTGCCAGCAGTTACGGACACACCAGGGGGTATGAGCAGTTCTTC	CASSYGHTRGYEQFF
-	TRBV2	-	TRBJ1-6	TGTGCCAGCAGTGAAAGCGCGACGGCCCTCAATTCACCCCTCCACTTT	CASSESATALNSPLHF
-	TRBV2	-	TRBJ1-1	TGTGCCAGCAGTGACGGGATATTTGAAGCTTTCTTT	CASSDGIFEAFF
-	TRBV10-3	TRBD2	TRBJ2-7	TGTGCCACCACAGGGAGACTAGCGGGAAGCTCCTACGAGCAGTACTTC	CATTGRLAGSSYEQYF
-	TRBV6-5	TRBD2	TRBJ2-1	TGTGCCAGCAGTGGTAGCGGGAGGGCATATGAGCAGTTCTTC	CASSGSGRAYEQFF